The 23 T cell receptor beta chains given below trace back to one sample, sequenced in a study of vaccination and CD4 T cells after COVID-19. Once obtained from cultured CD4+ T cells, the DNA was sequenced using the Oncomine TCR Beta short-read assay. MiXCR, applied by TCRdb to the PCR reads, yields one record per CDR3 protein. The profile shows roughly 12,000 distinct CDR3 sequences, roughly 34% of them singletons. Described treatment: approximately nine-day PBMC culture with coronavirus spike peptide pools or control peptides (ViraFEST assay). No antigen is known for these receptors. Sample: CD4+ T cells from blood, cultured in vitro, taken before SARS-CoV-2 vaccination. These receptors all come from a human donor who received a COVID-19 vaccine.

In this sample, this clonotype turned up once. The V gene is TRBV2, the J gene TRBJ1-5; D unclear. The CDR3 has 14 residues. Trimming shortened V by 1 base and J by 4 bases, and 8 bases separated the two germline ends. Germline V gives CDR1 SNHLY, CDR2 FYNNEI. In nucleotides, the CDR3 is TGTGCCAGCAGTGAAGGCAGGAGTAATCAGCCCCAGCATTTT. It specifies CASSEGRSNQPQHF.

The table lists this clonotype with a few counts. V and J are TRBV6-1 and TRBJ1-2; 7 bases map to TRBD1. This CDR3 has 13 amino acids. V gave up 3 bases and J gave up 8 bases; unmatched junction bases: 6. From germline, CDR1 is MNHNS and CDR2 SASEGT. CDR3 region: CASSESAGGGYTF. The DNA for the CDR3 is TGTGCCAGCAGTGAGTCGGCAGGGGGAGGCTACACCTTC.

This chain uses TRBV6-1 with TRBJ2-5; 12 bases fit TRBD2. V trimming: 10 bases; J trimming: 1 base; junction bases outside the gene matches: 4. CDR3 size: 14 residues. Germline values: CDR1 MNHNS, CDR2 SASEGT. The CDR3 bases are TGTGCCACTCAACTAGCGGGGGGCCAAGAGACCCAGTACTTC. It specifies CATQLAGGQETQYF.

A few counts support this clonotype. The chain carries TRBV20-1 and TRBJ2-3, with no clear D. In germline, CDR1 is DFQATT, CDR2 SNEGSKA (reference sequence). The CDR3 sequence is 16 residues long. With 3 bases removed from V and 0 bases from J, the gap between germline ends came to 16 bases. For the CDR3, the DNA is TGCAGTGCTAGTCTCCCTCAGCAGCGTAGCACAGATACGCAGTATTTT. It yields the protein CSASLPQQRSTDTQYF.

In its sample, this clonotype was seen a few times. This sequence joins TRBV19 and TRBJ2-3, with 8 bases matching TRBD1. Germline V lookup: CDR1 LNHDA, CDR2 SQIVND (reference sequence). V gave up 5 bases and J gave up 3 bases; unmatched junction bases: 7. The CDR3 is made up of 15 amino acids. As DNA, the CDR3 is TGTGCCAGTAGTGGAAGACGACAGGGGACAGATACGCAGTATTTT. It translates to CASSGRRQGTDTQYF.

Judged by abundance, this clonotype is medium-sized. This chain joins TRBV2 and TRBJ1-2; 11 bases are a match to TRBD1. The germline gives CDR1 SNHLY, CDR2 FYNNEI. The CDR3 has 17 amino acids. V was clipped by 6 bases and J by 5 bases; unmatched bases: 14. For the CDR3, the DNA is TGTGCCAGCAGCCGCCGGGACAGGGGGTCGTTTTATTATGGCTACACCTTC. It codes for CASSRRDRGSFYYGYTF. The full variable domain, with the rest looked up from reference TRBV2 and TRBJ1-2, is EPEVTQTPSHQVTQMGQEVILRCVPISNHLYFYWYRQILGQKVEFLVSFYNNEISEKSEIFDDQFSVERPDGSNFTLKIRSTKLEDSAMYFCASSRRDRGSFYYGYTFGSGTRLTVV.

V and J are TRBV19 and TRBJ2-1; 10 bases align to TRBD2. The CDR3 is 15 residues long. From germline, CDR1 is LNHDA and CDR2 SQIVND (reference sequence). The V and J ends lost 8 bases and 4 bases, in that order; junction bases with no gene match: 8. The CDR3: CASCLTSGPYNEQFF. CDR3 nucleotides: TGTGCCAGTTGCTTGACTAGCGGGCCTTACAATGAGCAGTTCTTC.

The V and J genes are TRBV9 and TRBJ1-5; 7 nucleotides align to TRBD1. Germline loops: CDR1 SGDLS, CDR2 YYNGEE. The CDR3 length is 16 residues. The J segment lost 0 bases and the V segment lost 0 bases, leaving 3 bases of the junction unmatched. CDR3 in DNA: TGTGCCAGCAGCGTAGGGACAGGATCTAGCAATCAGCCCCAGCATTTT. Protein product: CASSVGTGSSNQPQHF.

The V call is TRBV6-1, the J call TRBJ1-2; D gene uncertain. The CDR3 runs to 12 residues. The V and J ends lost 0 bases and 8 bases respectively, with 7 bases between them. Germline lookup yields CDR1 MNHNS and CDR2 SASEGT. CDR3 sequence: CASSEAGEGYTF. The CDR3 DNA reads TGTGCCAGCAGTGAAGCGGGTGAAGGCTACACCTTC.

This clonotype was seen only a few times. The chain links TRBV9 to TRBJ2-5; 12 nucleotides line up with TRBD2. The CDR3 spans 15 residues. Trimming at V came to 5 bases and at J to 5 bases, leaving 7 bases not matched to a gene. The germline V gene encodes CDR1 SGDLS and CDR2 YYNGEE. CDR3 loop: CASSASGGGRETQYF. In DNA, the CDR3 is TGTGCCAGCAGTGCTAGCGGGGGGGGCCGGGAGACCCAGTACTTC. Variable domain in full (rest from reference TRBV9 and TRBJ2-5): DSGVTQTPKHLITATGQRVTLRCSPRSGDLSVYWYQQSLDQGLQFLIQYYNGEERAKGNILERFSAQQFPDLHSELNLSSLELGDSALYFCASSASGGGRETQYFGPGTRLLVL.

The chain couples TRBV20-1 to TRBJ1-5; TRBD1 is a possible D gene (6 bases). This CDR3 comprises 13 residues. Between the trimmed V and J ends, which lost 5 bases and 1 base, there was a span of 9 bases. Germline lookup yields CDR1 DFQATT and CDR2 SNEGSKA (reference sequence). Here the CDR3 DNA reads TGCAGTGCTGGGGGCTTGAGCAATCAGCCCCAGCATTTT. Protein: CSAGGLSNQPQHF.

V is TRBV5-1 and J is TRBJ2-7, with D tentatively TRBD1 (6 bases). This CDR3 has 15 amino acids. Trimming took 4 bases from V and 1 from J, leaving 15 bases between them. Germline V lookup: CDR1 SGHRS, CDR2 YFSETQ. CDR3 in amino acids: CASSPLTGTSYEQYF. The CDR3 region has the DNA TGCGCCAGCAGCCCCCTGACAGGTACATCCTACGAGCAGTACTTC.

The chain combines TRBV21-1 with TRBJ1-5. TRBV21-1 is shown as a pseudogene. The CDR3 consists of 15 residues. In DNA form, the CDR3 reads TGTGCCACCTCCATGAGGTCGTCAAGCAATCAGCCCCAGCATTTT. Translating gives CATSMRSSSNQPQHF.

There are a few counts of this clonotype. CDR3: CAIMEGGRVGDTQYF. The CDR3 nucleotides read TGTGCCATCATGGAAGGTGGCAGGGTGGGAGATACGCAGTATTTT. The J gene is TRBJ2-3, the V gene TRBV10-3, with D perhaps matching TRBD1 (5 bases). The CDR3 contains 15 residues. Looked up from germline, CDR1 is ENHRY and CDR2 is SYGVKD. V lost 7 bases and J lost 5, with 19 bases in between.

This clonotype was seen only a few times. The chain uses TRBV2 and TRBJ2-6; no reliable D call. Between the trimmed V and J ends, which lost 8 bases and 0 bases, there was a span of 14 bases. Germline loops: CDR1 SNHLY, CDR2 FYNNEI. This CDR3 has 16 amino acids. Written as DNA, the CDR3 is TGTGCCAGCTCACCCTATGCCTCCTCTGGGGCCAACGTCCTGACTTTC. Encoded protein: CASSPYASSGANVLTF.

In this sample, this clonotype turned up a few times. V is TRBV7-9 and J is TRBJ1-6; TRBD1 aligns across 8 bases. Germline values: CDR1 SEHNR, CDR2 FQNEAQ (reference sequence). This CDR3 is 16 amino acids long. V dropped 0 bases and J dropped 6; count of bases not matched to a gene: 4. CDR3 amino acids: CASSLAVTGGNSPLHF. The CDR3 DNA is TGTGCCAGCAGCTTAGCGGTAACAGGGGGTAATTCACCCCTCCACTTT.

The CDR3 DNA reads TGTGCCAGCAGCTTAGGGGCAACTAATGAAAAACTGTTTTTT. It specifies CASSLGATNEKLFF. V is TRBV7-8 and J is TRBJ1-4; the D is unclear. The CDR3 is made up of 14 amino acids. CDR1 SGHVS and CDR2 FQNEAQ come from the germline V gene. Trimming took off 1 base at V and 0 bases at J, with 3 bases between the two ends.

The V gene is TRBV7-9, the J gene TRBJ2-1; TRBD2 aligns across 10 bases. This CDR3 is 13 amino acids long. The junction had 6 bases not matched to a gene; V was cut back by 3 bases and J by 13 bases. Germline V CDR1 and CDR2: SEHNR, FQNEAQ (reference sequence). This chain's CDR3 is CASSFAVAGGQFF. Written as DNA, the CDR3 is TGTGCCAGCAGCTTCGCTGTAGCGGGGGGACAGTTCTTC. Full variable domain (rest looked up from reference TRBV7-9 and TRBJ2-1): DTGVSQNPRHKITKRGQNVTFRCDPISEHNRLYWYRQTLGQGPEFLTYFQNEAQLEKSRLLSDRFSAERPKGSFSTLEIQRTEQGDSAMYLCASSFAVAGGQFFGPGTRLTVL.

The chain recombines TRBV6-5 with TRBJ2-2; no firm D call. V was pared by 3 bases and J by 5 bases, with 7 bases between. CDR1 is MNHEY and CDR2 is SVGAGI in the germline V gene. This CDR3 has 13 residues. The CDR3 region is CASSYKGTGELFF. CDR3 in DNA: TGTGCCAGCAGTTATAAGGGAACCGGGGAGCTGTTTTTT.

As for this clonotype: The DNA is left out, because the CDR3 cannot be placed on it with certainty; the CDR3 is given as TCRdb lists it. The rearrangement links TRBV20-1 to TRBJ2-7; TRBD2 reflects the table's D call only, with no check against the DNA. Inclusive of both ends, the CDR3 amounts to 16 amino acids. CDR1 is DFQATT, CDR2 SNEGSKA, per germline (reference sequence). This CDR3 reads CSARRVAGGSSYEPYF.

This chain connects TRBV29-1 to TRBJ1-6; 9 nucleotides align to TRBD1. The CDR3 contains 14 residues. The V and J ends lost 7 bases and 7 bases, in that order; junction bases with no gene match: 8. The germline gives CDR1 SQVTM, CDR2 ANQGSEA. CDR3 nucleotides: TGCAGCGCCGCCTCGGGACAGGGCAATTCACCCCTCCACTTT. Translated, it gives CSAASGQGNSPLHF.

The V and J genes are TRBV24-1 and TRBJ2-5, with unresolved D. Germline V lookup: CDR1 KGHDR, CDR2 SFDVKD. The CDR3 has 15 residues. V shed 3 bases and J shed 0 bases, with 10 bases lying between them. The CDR3 spells CATSDPQPNQETQYF. In nucleotides, the CDR3 is TGTGCCACCAGTGATCCACAGCCAAACCAAGAGACCCAGTACTTC.

This clonotype was recorded a few times. This chain links TRBV12-3 or TRBV12-4 with TRBJ1-2, with no clear D. Trimming removed 6 bases from V and 1 base from J, with 15 bases in between. The CDR3 consists of 15 residues. CDR3: CASSPGKQLNYGYTF. Here the CDR3 DNA reads TGTGCCAGCAGCCCCGGTAAACAGCTTAACTATGGCTACACCTTC.